The clone carrying this TCR beta chain was counted between two and nine times. Its antigen is as yet unknown. The sample belongs to a study of post-analysis software for immune sequencing data. Findings of the study overall: Comparison of patients with controls showed five TRBV segments more frequent in patients, TRBV5-6, TRBV5-1 and TRBV20-1 among them. F measure showed strong co-clustering of same-batch samples.

The V gene's germline CDR1 is DFQATT and CDR2 SNEGSKA (reference sequence). The CDR3 consists of 18 residues. The V gene end was trimmed by 1 base and the J gene end by 3 bases; junction bases not matched to a gene: 8. Incorporated into the TCR beta cDNA libraries were unique molecular identifiers, which served to reduce PCR and sequencing biases. TCRdb processed the PCR reads anew with MiXCR; each CDR3 protein has one entry. The sample has about 540,000 distinct CDR3 sequences, around a third seen once. The sample consisted of blood. This chain links TRBV20-1 with TRBJ2-1; 14 bases fit TRBD2. This clonotype was sampled from a girl aged 2-17 years with multiple sclerosis. CDR3 region: CSARGRGTSGGFYNEQFF. The CDR3 DNA sequence: TGCAGTGCTAGAGGGCGCGGGACTAGCGGGGGCTTCTACAATGAGCAGTTCTTC.